Described below is a single T cell receptor (beta chain) sequence and its context. Clones were read by immunoSEQ multiplex PCR, and TCRdb kept only the in-frame ones, dropping some. The data show roughly 93,000 clones, under 95% seen once. The data were taken from a study of T cell changes during pregnancy in multiple sclerosis. Deletions cut 1 base from V and 0 bases from J, with 8 bases between. The CDR3 contains 14 residues. Per germline, CDR1 SGHNT and CDR2 YYREEE (reference sequence). This sequence originates from a female donor with multiple sclerosis, enrolled in a pregnancy study. V is TRBV5-4 and J is TRBJ2-7, with D unclear. Sample: peripheral blood, taken before pregnancy. CDR3 nucleotide sequence: TGTGCCAGCAGCTTGACAGTTGCCTCCTACGAGCAGTACTTC. It translates to CASSLTVASYEQYF.